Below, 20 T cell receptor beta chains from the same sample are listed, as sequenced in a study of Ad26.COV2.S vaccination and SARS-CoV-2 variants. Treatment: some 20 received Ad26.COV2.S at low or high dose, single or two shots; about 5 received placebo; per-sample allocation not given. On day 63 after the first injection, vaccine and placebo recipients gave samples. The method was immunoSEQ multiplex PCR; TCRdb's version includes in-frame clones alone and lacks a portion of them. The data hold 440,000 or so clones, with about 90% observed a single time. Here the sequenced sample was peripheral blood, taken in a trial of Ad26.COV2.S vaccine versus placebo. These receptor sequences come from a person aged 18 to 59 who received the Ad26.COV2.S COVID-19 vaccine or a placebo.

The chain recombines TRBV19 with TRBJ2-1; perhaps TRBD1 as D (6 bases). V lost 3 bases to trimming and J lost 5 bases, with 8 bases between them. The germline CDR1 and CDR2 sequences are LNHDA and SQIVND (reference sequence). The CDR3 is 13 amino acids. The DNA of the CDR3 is TGTGCCAGTAGTATGGGGGCCAACAATGAGCAGTTCTTC. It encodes CASSMGANNEQFF.

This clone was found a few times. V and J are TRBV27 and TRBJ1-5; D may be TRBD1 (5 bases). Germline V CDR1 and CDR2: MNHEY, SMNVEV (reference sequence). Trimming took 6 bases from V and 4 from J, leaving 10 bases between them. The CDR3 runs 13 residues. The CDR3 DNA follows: TGTGCCAGCAGGGGGGGAGGGAATCAGCCCCAGCATTTT. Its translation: CASRGGGNQPQHF.

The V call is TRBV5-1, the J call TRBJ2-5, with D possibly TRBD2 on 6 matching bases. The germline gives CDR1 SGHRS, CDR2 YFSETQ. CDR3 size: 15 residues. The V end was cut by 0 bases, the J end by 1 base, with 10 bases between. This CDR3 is CASSLDLGSQETQYF. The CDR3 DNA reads TGCGCCAGCAGCTTGGATCTCGGGAGCCAAGAGACCCAGTACTTC.

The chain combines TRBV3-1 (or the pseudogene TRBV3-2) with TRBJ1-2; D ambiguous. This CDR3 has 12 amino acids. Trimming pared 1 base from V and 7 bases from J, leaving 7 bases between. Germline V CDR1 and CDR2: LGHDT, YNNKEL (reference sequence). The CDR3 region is CASSQGFAGYTF. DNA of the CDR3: TGTGCCAGCAGCCAAGGTTTTGCTGGCTACACCTTC.

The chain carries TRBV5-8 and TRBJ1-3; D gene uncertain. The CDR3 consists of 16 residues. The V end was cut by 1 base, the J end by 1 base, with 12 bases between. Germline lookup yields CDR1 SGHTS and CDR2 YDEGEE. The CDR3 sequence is CASSLLFGSSGNTIYF. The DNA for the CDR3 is TGTGCCAGCAGCTTGCTTTTTGGATCATCTGGAAACACCATATATTTT. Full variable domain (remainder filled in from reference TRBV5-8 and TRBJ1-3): EAGVTQSPTHLIKTRGQQATLRCSPISGHTSVYWYQQALGLGLQFLLWYDEGEERNRGNFPPRFSGRQFPNYSSELNVNALELEDSALYLCASSLLFGSSGNTIYFGEGSWLTVV.

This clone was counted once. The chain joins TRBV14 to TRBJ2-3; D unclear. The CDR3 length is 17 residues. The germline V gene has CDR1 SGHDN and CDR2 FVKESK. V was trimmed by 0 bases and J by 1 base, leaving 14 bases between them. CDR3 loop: CASSQDNAVFRTDTQYF. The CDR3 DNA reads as TGTGCCAGCAGCCAAGATAACGCGGTTTTCCGCACAGATACGCAGTATTTT.

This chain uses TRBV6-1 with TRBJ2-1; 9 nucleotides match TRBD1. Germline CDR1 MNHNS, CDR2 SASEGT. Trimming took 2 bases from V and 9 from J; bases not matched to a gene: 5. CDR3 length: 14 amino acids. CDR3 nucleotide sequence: TGTGCCAGCAGTGAATTAGGGACAGGGCTTGAGCAGTTCTTC. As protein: CASSELGTGLEQFF.

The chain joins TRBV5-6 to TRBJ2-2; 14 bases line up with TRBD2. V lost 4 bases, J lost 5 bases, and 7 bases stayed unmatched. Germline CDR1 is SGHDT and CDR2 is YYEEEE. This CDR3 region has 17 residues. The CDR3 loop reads CASSPGLAGDRTGELFF. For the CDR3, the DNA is TGTGCCAGCAGCCCGGGACTAGCGGGAGATAGGACCGGGGAGCTGTTTTTT.

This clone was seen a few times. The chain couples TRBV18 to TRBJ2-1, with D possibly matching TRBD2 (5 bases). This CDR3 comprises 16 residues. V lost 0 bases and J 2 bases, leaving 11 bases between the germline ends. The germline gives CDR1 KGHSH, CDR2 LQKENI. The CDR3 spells CASSPPGSRAYNEQFF. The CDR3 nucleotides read TGTGCCAGCTCACCACCGGGCTCGCGGGCCTACAATGAGCAGTTCTTC.

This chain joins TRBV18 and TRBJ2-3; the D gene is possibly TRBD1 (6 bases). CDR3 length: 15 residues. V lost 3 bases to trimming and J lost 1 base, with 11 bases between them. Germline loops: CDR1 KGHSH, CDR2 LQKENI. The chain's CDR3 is CASSPAGVGTDTQYF. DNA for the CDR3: TGTGCCAGCTCACCGGCAGGGGTGGGCACAGATACGCAGTATTTT.

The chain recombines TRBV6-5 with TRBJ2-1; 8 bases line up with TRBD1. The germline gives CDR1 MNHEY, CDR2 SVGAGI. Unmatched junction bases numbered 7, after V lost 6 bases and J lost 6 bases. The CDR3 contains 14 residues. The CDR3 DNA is TGTGCCAGCAGGCCGGGACAGGTTGGCAATGAGCAGTTCTTC. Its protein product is CASRPGQVGNEQFF.

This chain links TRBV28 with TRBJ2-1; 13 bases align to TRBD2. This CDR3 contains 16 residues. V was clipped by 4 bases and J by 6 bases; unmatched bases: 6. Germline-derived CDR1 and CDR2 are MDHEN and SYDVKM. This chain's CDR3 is CASSSAGTSGINEQFF. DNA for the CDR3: TGTGCCAGCAGTTCCGCCGGGACTAGCGGGATCAATGAGCAGTTCTTC.

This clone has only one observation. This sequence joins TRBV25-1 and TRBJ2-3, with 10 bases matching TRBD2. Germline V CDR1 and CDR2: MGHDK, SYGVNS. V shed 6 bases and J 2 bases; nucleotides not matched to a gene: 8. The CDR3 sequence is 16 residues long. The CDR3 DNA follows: TGTGCCAGCAGCCCAATAGCGGGAGGATACACAGATACGCAGTATTTT. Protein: CASSPIAGGYTDTQYF.

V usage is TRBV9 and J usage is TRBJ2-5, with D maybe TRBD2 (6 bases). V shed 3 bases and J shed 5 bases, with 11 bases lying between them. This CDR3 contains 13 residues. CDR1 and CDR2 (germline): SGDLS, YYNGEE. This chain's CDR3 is CASSGTRGETQYF. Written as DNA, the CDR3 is TGTGCCAGCAGCGGGACTCGGGGGGAGACCCAGTACTTC. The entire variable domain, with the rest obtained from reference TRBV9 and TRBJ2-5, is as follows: DSGVTQTPKHLITATGQRVTLRCSPRSGDLSVYWYQQSLDQGLQFLIQYYNGEERAKGNILERFSAQQFPDLHSELNLSSLELGDSALYFCASSGTRGETQYFGPGTRLLVL.

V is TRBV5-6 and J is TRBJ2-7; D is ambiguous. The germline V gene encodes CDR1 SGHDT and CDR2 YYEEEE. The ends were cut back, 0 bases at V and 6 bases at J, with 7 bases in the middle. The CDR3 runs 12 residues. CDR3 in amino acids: CASSLDQAEQYF. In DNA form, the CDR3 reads TGTGCCAGCAGCTTGGACCAAGCCGAGCAGTACTTC.

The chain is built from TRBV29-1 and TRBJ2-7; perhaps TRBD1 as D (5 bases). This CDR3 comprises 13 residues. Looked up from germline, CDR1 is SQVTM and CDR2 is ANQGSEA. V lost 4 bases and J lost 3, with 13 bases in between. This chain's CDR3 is CSVVLRVDYEQYF. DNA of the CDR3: TGCAGCGTTGTTCTCAGGGTCGACTACGAGCAGTACTTC.

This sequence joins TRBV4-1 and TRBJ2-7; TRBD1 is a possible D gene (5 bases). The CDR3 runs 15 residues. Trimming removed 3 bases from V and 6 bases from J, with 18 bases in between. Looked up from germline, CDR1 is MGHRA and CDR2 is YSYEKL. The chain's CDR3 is CASSHQTDLPFEQYF. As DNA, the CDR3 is TGCGCCAGCAGCCACCAGACAGACCTTCCTTTCGAGCAGTACTTC.

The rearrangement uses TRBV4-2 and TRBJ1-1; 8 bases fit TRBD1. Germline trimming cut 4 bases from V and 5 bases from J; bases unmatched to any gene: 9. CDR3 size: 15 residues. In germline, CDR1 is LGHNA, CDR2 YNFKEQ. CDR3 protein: CASSPRTGLRTEAFF. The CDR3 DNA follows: TGTGCCAGCAGCCCTCGGACAGGGTTACGGACTGAAGCTTTCTTT.

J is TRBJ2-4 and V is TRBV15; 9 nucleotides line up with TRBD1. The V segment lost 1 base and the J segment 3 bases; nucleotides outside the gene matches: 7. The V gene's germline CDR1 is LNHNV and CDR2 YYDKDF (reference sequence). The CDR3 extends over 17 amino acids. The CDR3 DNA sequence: TGTGCCACCAGCAGAGTTGGGACAGGGCTTGACAAAAACATTCAGTACTTC. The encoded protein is CATSRVGTGLDKNIQYF.

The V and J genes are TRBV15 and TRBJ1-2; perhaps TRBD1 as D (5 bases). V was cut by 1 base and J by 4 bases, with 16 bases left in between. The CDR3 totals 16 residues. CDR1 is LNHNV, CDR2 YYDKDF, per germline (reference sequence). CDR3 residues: CATSRGGLGGSYGYTF. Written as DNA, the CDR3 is TGTGCCACCAGCAGAGGGGGGTTAGGCGGGAGCTATGGCTACACCTTC. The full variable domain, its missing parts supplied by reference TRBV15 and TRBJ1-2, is DAMVIQNPRYQVTQFGKPVTLSCSQTLNHNVMYWYQQKSSQAPKLLFHYYDKDFNNEADTPDNFQSRRPNTSFCFLDIRSPGLGDTAMYLCATSRGGLGGSYGYTFGSGTRLTVV.